This TCR beta chain is drawn from a study of blood T cell repertoires in COVID-19. Study-wide background: Collection of acute and convalescent COVID-19 samples took place in the United States, Italy and Spain. T cells, B-cell-depleted T cells, or PBMCs supplied cDNA or gDNA.

Under the authors' procedure: Estimation of nucleated cell counts relied on the amplification of reference gene primers. TCRdb keeps only in-frame clones here, not all; method: immunoSEQ multiplex PCR. From that table come the V and J calls and clone size; the DNA was used to work out D and trimming. The sample records fewer than 65,000 clones, just under 80% being singletons. The receptor was derived from a human donor in a cohort sampled during active COVID-19. The source material was peripheral blood.

Here the CDR3 DNA reads TGTGCCTGGCTCAGGGGGCGACTTGGTAATTCACCCCTCCACTTT. It codes for CAWLRGRLGNSPLHF. The V and J genes are TRBV30 and TRBJ1-6; TRBD1 matches at 8 bases. The junction had 9 bases not matched to a gene; V was cut back by 5 bases and J by 6 bases. CDR1 and CDR2 from the germline V gene are GTSNPN and SVGIG (reference sequence). This CDR3 comprises 15 residues.